The T cell receptor beta chain under discussion was sequenced for a study of cytomegalovirus exposure and HLA in healthy donors. There are 15 residues in the CDR3. Germline CDR1 is SNHLY and CDR2 is FYNNEI. V was pared by 6 bases and J by 6 bases, with 9 bases of the junction left unmatched. With 60 Vbeta and 13 Jbeta primers, the PCR was carried out. Method: immunoSEQ multiplex PCR; TCRdb's copy keeps in-frame clones and lacks some. Of about 140,000 clones listed, roughly four fifths are singletons. The chain joins TRBV2 to TRBJ1-2, with 11 bases fitting TRBD1. The sample was PBMCs. The receptor was isolated from a woman between 45 and 65 years old in good health and CMV-seropositive. CDR3 in amino acids: CASSLIGTGGHGYTF. CDR3 coding DNA: TGTGCCAGCAGCCTAATTGGGACAGGGGGACATGGCTACACCTTC.